These 18 T cell receptor beta chains share one sample of origin, sequenced in a study of T cells in Graves' hyperthyroidism and ophthalmopathy. The investigators amplified TCR beta CDR3 regions from RNA transcripts. A set of HTBI primers served as the primers for a first-round RT-PCR of the TCR CDR3. TCRdb ran MiXCR on the multiplex PCR reads and lists one entry per CDR3 protein. There are 450,000 to 600,000 distinct CDR3 sequences in the sample; 11% to 15% occur only once, and over 11% lies in the top ten. The sequencing input was blood. These TCRs come from a woman aged 40 to 55 with Graves' hyperthyroidism.

This rearrangement joins TRBV12-3 or TRBV12-4 to TRBJ2-7; 11 bases are a match to TRBD2. The CDR3 runs to 15 residues. The V gene end was trimmed by 4 bases and the J gene end by 5 bases; junction bases not matched to a gene: 7. This CDR3 is CASSSTSGSWHEQYF. In DNA form, the CDR3 reads TGTGCCAGCAGTTCCACTAGCGGGAGTTGGCACGAGCAGTACTTC.

This clonotype was seen ten or more times. This chain links TRBV18 with TRBJ2-5; no clear D. This CDR3 is 16 amino acids long. The V and J ends lost 3 bases and 2 bases respectively, with 16 bases between them. The V gene's germline CDR1 is KGHSH and CDR2 LQKENI. The CDR3 DNA is TGTGCCAGCTCACCGAGTTTGGCAAAGAGTCAAGAGACCCAGTACTTC. Protein product: CASSPSLAKSQETQYF.

This clonotype was seen ten or more times. This chain connects TRBV20-1 to TRBJ1-1, with D uncertain. V shed 0 bases and J shed 0 bases, with 17 bases lying between them. The CDR3 is made up of 17 amino acids. Germline CDR1 DFQATT, CDR2 SNEGSKA (reference sequence). CDR3 coding DNA: TGCAGTGCTAGAGATAGAATAGCGGGTATTATGAACACTGAAGCTTTCTTT. It translates to CSARDRIAGIMNTEAFF.

This clonotype was counted many times. This chain links TRBV28 with TRBJ2-7; D is uncertain. This CDR3 has 16 amino acids. The V and J ends lost 5 bases and 2 bases respectively, with 19 bases between them. The germline V gene encodes CDR1 MDHEN and CDR2 SYDVKM. The CDR3 nucleotides read TGTGCCAGCAGTGCATCGGTGGCCTCAAACACCTACGAGCAGTACTTC. Translation: CASSASVASNTYEQYF. Together with reference TRBV28 and TRBJ2-7, the CDR3 gives the full variable domain: DVKVTQSSRYLVKRTGEKVFLECVQDMDHENMFWYRQDPGLGLRLIYFSYDVKMKEKGDIPEGYSVSREKKERFSLILESASTNQTSMYLCASSASVASNTYEQYFGPGTRLTVT.

This clonotype was seen many times. This chain uses TRBV7-9 with TRBJ2-7, with 11 nucleotides matching TRBD2. This CDR3 is 15 amino acids long. Germline loops: CDR1 SEHNR, CDR2 FQNEAQ (reference sequence). Trimming at V came to 2 bases and at J to 6 bases, leaving 6 bases not matched to a gene. CDR3 protein: CASSLTILAGGEQYF. CDR3 sequence (DNA): TGTGCCAGCAGCTTAACAATCCTAGCGGGAGGCGAGCAGTACTTC.

This clonotype was observed many times. The chain is built from TRBV7-3 and TRBJ2-1; TRBD1 matches 7 bases. Trimming at V came to 5 bases and at J to 1 base, leaving 2 bases not matched to a gene. Germline assignment: CDR1 SGHTA and CDR2 FQGTGA. CDR3 length: 14 amino acids. The CDR3 is CASSQGDSYNEQFF. The CDR3 DNA reads as TGTGCCAGCAGCCAGGGGGATTCCTACAATGAGCAGTTCTTC.

J is TRBJ1-6 and V is TRBV27; 9 bases agree with TRBD1. V shed 1 base and J 7 bases; nucleotides not matched to a gene: 5. The length of the CDR3 is 16 residues. Germline V gene sequence: CDR1 MNHEY, CDR2 SMNVEV (reference sequence). The CDR3 DNA reads as TGTGCCAGCAGTTTATGGGGACAGGGAAGGAATTCACCCCTCCACTTT. Amino acid sequence: CASSLWGQGRNSPLHF.

In its sample, this clonotype was seen many times. The CDR3 region has the DNA TGTGCCAGCAGTCTACGCTCGGGCTTCGAAGCTTTCTTT. Translation: CASSLRSGFEAFF. The V gene is TRBV12-3 or TRBV12-4, the J gene TRBJ1-1; D unclear. CDR3 length equals 13 residues. Trimming removed 5 bases from V and 8 bases from J, with 15 bases in between.

This clonotype was detected ten times or more. The CDR3 loop is CASRGQMGTGELFF. Here the CDR3 DNA reads TGTGCCAGCAGGGGACAGATGGGCACCGGGGAGCTGTTTTTT. This chain joins TRBV12-3 or TRBV12-4 and TRBJ2-2, with 7 bases aligning to TRBD1. This CDR3 spans 14 amino acids. The J segment lost 4 bases and the V segment lost 6 bases, leaving 5 bases of the junction unmatched.

The table lists this clonotype with a few counts. The V call is TRBV24-1, the J call TRBJ1-3; 7 bases line up with TRBD1. J gave up 2 bases and V 12 bases, and 21 bases lay outside the gene matches. Germline CDR1 is KGHDR and CDR2 is SFDVKD. This CDR3 contains 18 residues. The CDR3 protein is CAPRRQGGKSITGNTIYF. CDR3 nucleotide sequence: TGTGCCCCTCGACGACAGGGTGGGAAAAGCATCACTGGAAACACCATATATTTT.

This clonotype came up many times. The J gene is TRBJ2-3, the V gene TRBV6-2 or TRBV6-3, with D possibly TRBD2 on 5 matching bases. Between the trimmed V and J ends, which lost 7 bases and 0 bases, there was a span of 20 bases. The length of the CDR3 is 17 residues. The V gene's germline CDR1 is MNHEY and CDR2 SVGEGT. The DNA for the CDR3 is TGTGCCAGCAACCCGTCGGGGTGGAGCCGGAGCACAGATACGCAGTATTTT. It is translated as CASNPSGWSRSTDTQYF.

This clonotype was recorded at least ten times. The rearrangement uses TRBV3-1 and TRBJ2-5; the D is unclear. The CDR3 sequence is 11 residues long. Trimming pared 2 bases from V and 4 bases from J, leaving 2 bases between. Germline CDR1 LGHDT, CDR2 YNNKEL (reference sequence). This CDR3 is CASSQTETQYF. In DNA form, the CDR3 reads TGTGCCAGCAGCCAAACAGAGACCCAGTACTTC.

The chain uses TRBV4-1 and TRBJ2-7; TRBD2 matches at 13 bases. Germline V gene lookup returns CDR1 MGHRA and CDR2 YSYEKL. V lost 7 bases to trimming and J lost 4 bases; unmatched junction nucleotides: 13. The CDR3 loop spans 17 amino acids. The CDR3 nucleotides are TGCGCCAGCACAGTCGGGACTAGCGGGATTAGTAGTTACGAGCAGTACTTC. This encodes CASTVGTSGISSYEQYF.

The chain recombines TRBV10-3 with TRBJ2-3, with no clear D. CDR3 length: 15 residues. Germline V gives CDR1 ENHRY, CDR2 SYGVKD. V lost 0 bases and J lost 2, with 9 bases in between. In DNA, the CDR3 is TGTGCCATCAGTGAGTCTGGTCCTACCACAGATACGCAGTATTTT. Its protein is CAISESGPTTDTQYF.

In regard to this clonotype: This may be a read error, as it is one base from a much larger clone. The chain is built from TRBV30 and TRBJ1-1, with D unclear. CDR1 GTSNPN and CDR2 SVGIG come from the germline V gene (reference sequence). The CDR3 contains 14 residues. The CDR3: CAWGVLTGDAEAFF. The CDR3 DNA sequence: TGTGCCTGGGGTGTCTTAACGGGTGATGCCGAAGCTTTCTTT.

This chain links TRBV6-2 or TRBV6-3 with TRBJ2-1; no definite D call. With 1 base removed from V and 8 bases from J, the gap between germline ends came to 15 bases. The CDR3 is 15 amino acids. The germline V gene has CDR1 MNHEY and CDR2 SVGEGT. The CDR3 DNA reads TGTGCCAGCAGTTACTACAGAGGAATGGGCTATGAGCAGTTCTTC. Its translation: CASSYYRGMGYEQFF.

In its sample, this clonotype was seen many times. In nucleotides, the CDR3 is TGTGCCAGCAGCTACGACAGTAACACCGGGGAGCTGTTTTTT. This encodes CASSYDSNTGELFF. This chain uses TRBV7-9 with TRBJ2-2, with a weak D call TRBD1 (5 bases). CDR3 length: 14 residues. The V gene lost 4 bases and the J gene lost 2 bases, with 8 bases spanning the gap. CDR1 and CDR2 from the germline V gene are SEHNR and FQNEAQ (reference sequence).

This clonotype occurred a few times. The chain uses TRBV9 and TRBJ1-3; D remains unclear. CDR3 length: 18 residues. The germline V gene has CDR1 SGDLS and CDR2 YYNGEE. Trimming cost V 2 bases and J 4 bases, with 22 bases left between them. The CDR3 nucleotides are TGTGCCAGCAGCGTGAGACCCTATATGACGGCAGACGGAAACACCATATATTTT. Amino acids: CASSVRPYMTADGNTIYF.